The clone carrying this T cell receptor (beta chain) occurred many times. The antigen remains undetermined. Treatment defined: PENTA 11 planned treatment interruption arm or continuous ART arm. The sample belongs to a study of HIV-infected children after antiretroviral therapy interruption. On the study more broadly: EBV and CMV exposure was recorded in most children. In continuous treatment, analyzed samples were from weeks 0, 48 and 150.

There are 16 residues in the CDR3. The V segment lost 4 bases and the J segment 8 bases; nucleotides outside the gene matches: 14. CDR1 is MNHNS, CDR2 SASEGT, per germline. Findings of the study overall: Naive CD4+ sequences overlapped less between time points once interruption began.

A 3' RACE protocol on RNA, with unique molecular identifiers, produced the TCR library. TCRdb reprocessed the 3' RACE reads with MiXCR, giving one entry per CDR3 protein. This sample carries about 86,000 distinct CDR3 sequences, 6% to 8.5% of them seen once, and the ten largest clones take about 1.1%. The sequence derives from a pool of human donors with HIV. This rearrangement joins TRBV6-1 to TRBJ1-5; 7 nucleotides match TRBD1. The input for sequencing was CD45RA+ CD4+ T cells from PBMCs, pooled from several time points, taken from a donor given antiretroviral therapy, either interrupted or continuous. Specified subset: naive CD4+ CD45RA+ CD45RO- T cells. The CDR3 sequence is CASSVPLGTVRKPQHF. CDR3 nucleotide sequence: TGTGCCAGCAGTGTTCCACTTGGGACAGTCCGTAAGCCCCAGCATTTT.